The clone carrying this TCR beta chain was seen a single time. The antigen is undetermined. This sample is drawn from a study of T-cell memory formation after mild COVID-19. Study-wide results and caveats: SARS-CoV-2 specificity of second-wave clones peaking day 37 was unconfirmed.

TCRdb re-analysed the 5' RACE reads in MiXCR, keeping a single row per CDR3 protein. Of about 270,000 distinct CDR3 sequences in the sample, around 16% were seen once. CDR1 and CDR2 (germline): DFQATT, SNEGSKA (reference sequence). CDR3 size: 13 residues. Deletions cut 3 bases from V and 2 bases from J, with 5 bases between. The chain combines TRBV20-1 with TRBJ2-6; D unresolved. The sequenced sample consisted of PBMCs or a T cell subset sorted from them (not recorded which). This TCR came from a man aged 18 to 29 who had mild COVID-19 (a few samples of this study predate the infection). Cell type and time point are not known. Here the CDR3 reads CSARRAGANVLTF. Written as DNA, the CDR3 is TGCAGTGCTAGGCGCGCTGGGGCCAACGTCCTGACTTTC.